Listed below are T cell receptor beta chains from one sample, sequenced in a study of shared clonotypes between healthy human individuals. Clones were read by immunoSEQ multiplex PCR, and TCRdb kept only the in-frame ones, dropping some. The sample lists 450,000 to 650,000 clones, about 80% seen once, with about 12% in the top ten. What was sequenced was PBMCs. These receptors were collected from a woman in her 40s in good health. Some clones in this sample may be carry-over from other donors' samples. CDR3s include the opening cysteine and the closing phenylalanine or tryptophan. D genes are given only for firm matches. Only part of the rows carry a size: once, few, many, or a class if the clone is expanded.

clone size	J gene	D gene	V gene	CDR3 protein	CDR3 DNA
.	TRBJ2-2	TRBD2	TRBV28	CASSPTSGRANTGELFF	TGTGCCAGCAGTCCGACTAGCGGGAGGGCGAACACCGGGGAGCTGTTTTTT
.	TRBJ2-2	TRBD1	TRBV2	CASSGQGGTGELFF	TGTGCCAGCTCAGGACAGGGTGGGACCGGGGAGCTGTTTTTT
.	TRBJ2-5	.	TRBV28	CASSYAGGAQYF	TGTGCCAGCAGCTACGCAGGGGGGGCCCAGTACTTC
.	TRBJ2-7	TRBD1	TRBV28	CASRRDRGGYEQYF	TGTGCCAGCAGGAGGGACAGGGGAGGCTACGAGCAGTACTTC
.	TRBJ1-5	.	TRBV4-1	CASSQQDSHNQPQHF	TGCGCCAGCAGCCAACAGGACAGCCACAATCAGCCCCAGCATTTT
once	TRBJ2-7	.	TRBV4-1	CASSQDQVSYEQYF	TGCGCCAGCAGCCAAGATCAGGTCTCCTACGAGCAGTACTTC
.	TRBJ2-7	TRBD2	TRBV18	CASTSRGLAGDSYEQYF	TGTGCCAGCACTTCCAGGGGACTAGCGGGAGACTCCTACGAGCAGTACTTC
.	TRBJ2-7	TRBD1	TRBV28	CASNLPGGDEQYF	TGTGCCAGCAACTTACCAGGGGGTGACGAGCAGTACTTC
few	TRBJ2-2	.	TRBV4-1	CASSFGGELFF	TGCGCCAGCAGTTTTGGCGGGGAGCTGTTTTTT
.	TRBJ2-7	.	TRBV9	CASSPYLGETYEQYF	TGTGCCAGCAGCCCCTACTTGGGTGAAACCTACGAGCAGTACTTC
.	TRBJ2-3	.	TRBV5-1	CASSFSADITDTQYF	TGCGCCAGCAGCTTTTCGGCTGATATCACAGATACGCAGTATTTT
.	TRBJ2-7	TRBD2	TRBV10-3	CAISPGTSGSNEQYF	TGTGCCATCAGTCCCGGGACTAGCGGGAGCAACGAGCAGTACTTC
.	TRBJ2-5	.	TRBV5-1	CASSLIRDLVTQETQYF	TGCGCCAGCAGCTTGATAAGGGACCTCGTAACCCAAGAGACCCAGTACTTC
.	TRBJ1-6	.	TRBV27	CASSVRVSNSPLHF	TGTGCCAGCTCCGTCAGGGTTTCTAATTCACCCCTCCACTTT
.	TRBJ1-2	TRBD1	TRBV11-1	CASSLDRGGIYGYTF	TGTGCCAGCAGCTTAGACAGGGGAGGAATCTATGGCTACACCTTC
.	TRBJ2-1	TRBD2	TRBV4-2	CASRKSAGELDEQFF	TGTGCCAGCAGGAAATCAGCGGGAGAGCTCGATGAGCAGTTCTTC
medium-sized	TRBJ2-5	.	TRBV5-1	CASSFQETQYF	TGCGCCAGCAGCTTCCAAGAGACCCAGTACTTC
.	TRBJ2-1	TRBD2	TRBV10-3	CAISDSLAGAGEQFF	TGTGCCATCAGTGATTCCCTAGCGGGAGCAGGCGAGCAGTTCTTC
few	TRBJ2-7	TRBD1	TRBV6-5	CASSYGTGAYEQYF	TGTGCCAGCAGTTATGGGACAGGGGCCTACGAGCAGTACTTC
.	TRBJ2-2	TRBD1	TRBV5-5	CASSLGGQATGELFF	TGTGCCAGCAGCTTAGGGGGACAGGCCACCGGGGAGCTGTTTTTT
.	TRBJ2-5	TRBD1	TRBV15	CATTRDSLWETQYF	TGTGCCACCACCCGGGACAGTTTGTGGGAGACCCAGTACTTC
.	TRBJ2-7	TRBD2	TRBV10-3	CAIGGGYEQYF	TGTGCCATCGGCGGGGGCTACGAGCAGTACTTC
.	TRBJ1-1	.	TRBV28	CASTLLPLQVTNTEAFF	TGTGCCAGCACCTTACTCCCATTACAGGTCACGAACACTGAAGCTTTCTTT
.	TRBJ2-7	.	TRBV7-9	CASSPRASSSYEQYF	TGTGCCAGCAGCCCTAGGGCCTCGAGCTCCTACGAGCAGTACTTC
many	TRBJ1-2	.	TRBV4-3	CASSPSLTPGTVNYGYTF	TGCGCCAGCAGCCCTTCACTAACCCCCGGGACCGTAAACTATGGCTACACCTTC
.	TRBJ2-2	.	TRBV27	CASSYGHPNTGELFF	TGTGCCAGCAGCTACGGGCATCCCAACACCGGGGAGCTGTTTTTT
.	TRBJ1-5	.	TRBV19	CASSIQGSGNQPQHF	TGTGCCAGTAGTATACAGGGATCGGGCAATCAGCCCCAGCATTTT
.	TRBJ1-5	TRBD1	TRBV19	CASSIVWDRGNQPQHF	TGTGCCAGTAGTATAGTGTGGGACAGGGGAAATCAGCCCCAGCATTTT
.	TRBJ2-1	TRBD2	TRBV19	CASSRTSGIVDEQFF	TGTGCCAGTAGCCGGACTAGCGGGATAGTCGATGAGCAGTTCTTC
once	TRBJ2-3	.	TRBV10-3	CAISESEGGKDYTQYF	TGTGCCATCAGTGAGTCGGAGGGCGGGAAGGACTATACGCAGTATTTT
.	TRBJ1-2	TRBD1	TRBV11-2	CASSLALGQGGGGYTF	TGTGCCAGCAGCTTAGCTTTGGGACAGGGTGGAGGTGGCTACACCTTC
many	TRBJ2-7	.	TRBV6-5	CASSSGVRHEQYF	TGTGCCAGCAGTTCGGGGGTCCGACACGAGCAGTACTTC
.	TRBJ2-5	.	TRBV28	CASTLGGQETQYF	TGTGCCAGCACCCTAGGGGGGCAAGAGACCCAGTACTTC
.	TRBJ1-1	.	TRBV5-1	CASSLQGNTEAFF	TGCGCCAGCAGCTTACAGGGAAACACTGAAGCTTTCTTT
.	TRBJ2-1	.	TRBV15	CATSSRLNIPHEQFF	TGTGCCACCAGCAGTAGACTAAACATTCCCCATGAGCAGTTCTTC
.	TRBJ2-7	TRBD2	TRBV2	CASSATSGALYEQYF	TGTGCCAGCAGTGCTACTAGCGGGGCACTATACGAGCAGTACTTC